This record looks at one TCR beta chain sequence and its context. The data belong to a study of blood T cell repertoires in COVID-19. The method was immunoSEQ multiplex PCR; TCRdb's version includes in-frame clones alone and lacks a portion of them. The sample has some 390,000 clones, about 87% seen once. Per the germline V gene, CDR1 is LGHDT and CDR2 is YNNKEL (reference sequence). CDR3 size: 14 residues. V dropped 8 bases and J dropped 7; count of bases not matched to a gene: 11. The sequenced sample consisted of peripheral blood. The clonotype was recovered from a human donor in a cohort sampled during active COVID-19. The rearrangement uses TRBV3-1 (or the pseudogene TRBV3-2) and TRBJ2-1, with 7 bases matching TRBD2. The CDR3 region is CASAPDGTTNEQFF. CDR3 coding DNA: TGTGCCAGCGCCCCTGATGGGACTACTAATGAGCAGTTCTTC.